Listed below are T cell receptor beta chains from one sample, sequenced in a study of blood T cell repertoires in COVID-19. Libraries were prepared by immunoSEQ multiplex PCR; TCRdb keeps only in-frame clonotypes and omits some of them. The data show roughly 50,000 clones, around nine tenths seen once. Sequencing was performed on peripheral blood. The receptors come from an elderly man with acute or convalescent COVID-19. CDR3s include the opening cysteine and the closing phenylalanine or tryptophan. D genes are given only for firm matches. The size entry is marked missing in some rows and otherwise reads once, few, many or a size class.

j_call cdr3_length v_call d_call clone_size cdr3_nt cdr3_aa
TRBJ1-2 13 TRBV7-9 - once TGTGCCAGCAGCGGCTCAGGGTTCGGTGGCTACACCTTC CASSGSGFGGYTF
TRBJ2-5 13 TRBV9 - - TGTGCCAGCAGCGCAGAGGTTGAGGAGACCCAGTACTTC CASSAEVEETQYF
TRBJ2-7 14 TRBV2 - - TGTGCCAGCAGTGGGGCAGGGGTCTTCTACGAGCAGTACTTC CASSGAGVFYEQYF
TRBJ2-7 14 TRBV7-2 TRBD1 once TGTGCCAGCAGCCCCGGACAGGGACGGTACGAGCAGTACTTC CASSPGQGRYEQYF
TRBJ1-2 13 TRBV27 - - TGTGCCAGCAGAAGGGGTCAGGGCTATGGCTACACCTTC CASRRGQGYGYTF
TRBJ2-7 14 TRBV29-1 - - TGCAGCGCAGGGGACCTGGCTTCGGGAGGCGAGCAGTACTTC CSAGDLASGGEQYF
TRBJ1-5 15 TRBV11-2 - - TGTGCCAGCAGCTTAGCCATGGGGGGAAGGCAGCCCCAGCATTTT CASSLAMGGRQPQHF
TRBJ1-1 15 TRBV15 - - TGTGCCACCAGCAGAGTCCTACAGGGGAACACTGAAGCTTTCTTT CATSRVLQGNTEAFF
TRBJ1-4 13 TRBV18 - once TGTGCCAGCTCACCGCCGACACATGAAAAACTGTTTTTT CASSPPTHEKLFF
TRBJ2-5 14 TRBV3-1/TRBV3-2 - - TGTGCCAGCAGCTCCCGAGGATTTGGGGAGACCCAGTACTTC CASSSRGFGETQYF
TRBJ2-2 14 TRBV7-7 TRBD2 - TGTGCCAGCAGCTTTTCCCTAGCGGGGGGGGAGCTGTTTTTT CASSFSLAGGELFF
TRBJ2-7 18 TRBV7-4 TRBD2 - TGTGCCAGCAGCTTAGCTGGGACTAGCGGGGGGGATCCCTACGAGCAGTACTTC CASSLAGTSGGDPYEQYF
TRBJ2-2 18 TRBV18 TRBD1 - TGTGCCAGCTCACCACGTTTTCCACAGGGGGCTAACACCGGGGAGCTGTTTTTT CASSPRFPQGANTGELFF
TRBJ1-2 14 TRBV13 TRBD1 - TGTGCCAGCAGCTTAGGGGGACAGGGAGGCGGCTACACCTTC CASSLGGQGGGYTF
TRBJ2-3 13 TRBV15 - - TGTGCCACGACCATGACTCGCACAGATACGCAGTATTTT CATTMTRTDTQYF
TRBJ1-1 17 TRBV27 TRBD1 - TGTGCCAGCAGTTTCGACAGGGCTATAACTCGGAACACTGAAGCTTTCTTT CASSFDRAITRNTEAFF
TRBJ1-5 14 TRBV9 TRBD1 - TGTGCCAGCAGCCGGGACAGTCTTAATCAGCCCCAGCATTTT CASSRDSLNQPQHF
TRBJ1-6 15 TRBV5-1 TRBD1 - TGCGCCAGCAGCTTGCGGACAGGGGATAATTCACCCCTCCACTTT CASSLRTGDNSPLHF
TRBJ2-3 14 TRBV29-1 - - TGCAGCGTTTCCAAGCCGTACCTCACAGATACGCAGTATTTT CSVSKPYLTDTQYF
TRBJ1-4 15 TRBV18 TRBD1 - TGTGCCAGCTCACACCGGACAGGCCTGGGGGAAAAACTGTTTTTT CASSHRTGLGEKLFF